One T cell receptor beta chain is described in this entry. What it binds is unknown. The sample originates from a study of T cells in Graves' hyperthyroidism and ophthalmopathy. Study conclusions and caveats: Most expanded thyroid clonotypes above 0.001 also appeared in blood. Model predictions of ophthalmopathy came a median approximately seven months before onset. Through a model of 13 V-J features, ophthalmopathy was separated from stable hyperthyroidism.

Researchers took RNA transcripts and amplified the TCR beta CDR3 regions from them. First-round RT-PCR targeting the TCR CDR3 was performed with the HTBI primer set. TCRdb re-derived calls from the multiplex PCR reads in MiXCR, one entry per CDR3 protein. The data contain about 570,000 distinct CDR3 sequences, more than 45% of them seen just once; the ten biggest clones take up roughly 19%. Germline V gene lookup returns CDR1 SGHTA and CDR2 FQGNSA. The CDR3 is 13 residues long. The germline V and J ends were trimmed by 5 bases and 5 bases, with 7 bases remaining between them. Each diagnosis drew on symptoms, thyroxine, TRAb, thyroid ultrasound and orbital computed tomography findings.

Sequencing was done on a sample of peripheral blood or thyroid tissue (not recorded which). This clonotype originated in an adult woman with Graves' disease, either hyperthyroidism or ophthalmopathy (not recorded which). V is TRBV7-2 and J is TRBJ1-6; weak D call: TRBD1 (5 bases). CDR3 coding DNA: TGTGCCAGCAGCGCAGGGCATAATTCACCCCTCCACTTT. It yields the protein CASSAGHNSPLHF.